These T cell receptor beta chains were read from a single sample in a study of T cells expressing NK-cell markers. TCRdb re-analyzed the 5' RACE reads; it lists each CDR3 protein once, without DNA. The sample includes about 390,000 distinct CDR3 sequences. Source material: blood T cells: a sorted CD56 or NKG2C T cell subset, CD4+ or CD8+ T cells, or bulk PBMC T cells (not recorded which). Receptors were obtained from a woman between 50 and 59 years old in good health. The CDR3 runs from the conserved cysteine through the conserved F or W.

j_call v_call cdr3_aa
TRBJ2-5 TRBV11-2 CASSLQGGRVETQYF
TRBJ2-3 TRBV2 CASTYLAYTDTQYF
TRBJ2-3 TRBV14 CASSQVMGLRRTDTQYF
TRBJ2-5 TRBV5-6 CASSLRDFQETQYF
TRBJ2-2 TRBV27 CASSTQGFNGELFF
TRBJ2-7 TRBV5-1 CASSSRDRADLYYEQYF
TRBJ1-5 TRBV20-1 CSARDNGEGWNQPQHF
TRBJ2-5 TRBV21-1 CASSTGDGDKTQYF
TRBJ2-1 TRBV24-1 CATSPTSGNYNEQFF
TRBJ2-2 TRBV11-2 CASSTTRPAQGTTGELFF
TRBJ2-4 TRBV29-1 CSVTSGTPSSKNIQYF
TRBJ2-7 TRBV12-3/TRBV12-4 CASSPLAGTYEQYF
TRBJ2-3 TRBV27 CASSLGESAADTQYF
TRBJ2-7 TRBV20-1 CSAPARDRGLEQYF
TRBJ2-3 TRBV25-1 CASSDPPPGARADTQYF
TRBJ1-2 TRBV20-1 CSARDEGSYGYTF
TRBJ2-5 TRBV20-1 CSVPGLPRETQYF
TRBJ2-2 TRBV10-2 CATPGTKNTGELFF
TRBJ2-7 TRBV7-8 CASSTLGQGLYEQYF
TRBJ1-4 TRBV5-6 CASSRGLGLGNEKLFF
TRBJ1-1 TRBV29-1 CSVEPGRLVTEAFF
TRBJ1-6 TRBV5-1 CATPRKYQGRSPLHF
TRBJ2-2 TRBV6-2/TRBV6-3 CASSRLGLAGETGELFF
TRBJ2-2 TRBV5-1 CASSLTVIPLENTGELFF
TRBJ1-4 TRBV12-3/TRBV12-4 CASRGGGRNEKLFF
TRBJ1-1 TRBV5-4 CASRGRDRGPAEAFF
TRBJ2-7 TRBV11-3 CASSLDPLSEQYF
TRBJ2-1 TRBV29-1 CSVDIAGGLIYNEQFF
TRBJ2-1 TRBV7-9 CASSLAHTSGTYNEQFF
TRBJ2-2 TRBV12-3/TRBV12-4 CATLWRERLTGELFF
TRBJ2-5 TRBV6-1 CASSERRRPEVGETQYF
TRBJ2-1 TRBV24-1 CATSDRLGGGSGLSYNEQFF
TRBJ2-7 TRBV7-9 CASSHGRTDYEQYF
TRBJ2-1 TRBV7-9 CASSPGSLQGAGRVGEQFF
TRBJ2-2 TRBV27 CASSLDGFSGELFF
TRBJ2-5 TRBV28 CASGTEIQETQYF
TRBJ2-1 TRBV24-1 CATSAASGRNIGQFF
TRBJ2-5 TRBV29-1 CSVAYFRADRETQYF
TRBJ1-2 TRBV12-3/TRBV12-4 CASSLNRKSGGYTF
TRBJ2-1 TRBV2 CASSEARKGEQFF
TRBJ1-2 TRBV11-2 CASSLKVGGSYGYTF
TRBJ2-3 TRBV27 CASTLKGRGGSTDTQYF
TRBJ2-2 TRBV20-1 CSARGQDRTGELFF
TRBJ2-5 TRBV7-9 CASSLNPAPRRETQYF
TRBJ2-3 TRBV5-1 CASSSPFGTSARTDTQYF
TRBJ2-1 TRBV14 CASSQASGRMNEQFF
TRBJ1-1 TRBV21-1 CASSWSGGRLAFF
TRBJ1-6 TRBV10-3 CAITEGQGNNSPLHF